The T cell receptor beta chain described here comes from a study of blood T cell repertoires in COVID-19. Study at large: Both acute and convalescent COVID-19 samples were obtained from the United States, Italy and Spain. Nucleic acid was either cDNA or gDNA, and it came from T cells, B-cell-depleted T cells, or PBMCs.

Here immunoSEQ multiplex PCR was the method, and the copy in TCRdb shows in-frame clones only, minus some. In the table there are 150,000 to 180,000 clones, about 83% of which are singletons. CDR3 size: 18 residues. The germline gives CDR1 GTSNPN, CDR2 SVGIG (reference sequence). Trimming cost V 0 bases and J 0 bases, with 18 bases left between them. Patients at the Seattle site were enrolled during active infection and followed longitudinally. Sequencing used peripheral blood. The source is a woman aged 55-70 years with COVID-19, enrolled during active disease. This sequence joins TRBV30 and TRBJ1-5; a possible D gene is TRBD1 (6 bases). The CDR3 spells CAWSVRTVSFFSNQPQHF. The CDR3 DNA sequence: TGTGCCTGGAGTGTAAGGACAGTCTCCTTCTTTAGCAATCAGCCCCAGCATTTT. The full variable domain, its missing parts supplied by reference TRBV30 and TRBJ1-5, is SQTIHQWPATLVQPVGSPLSLECTVEGTSNPNLYWYRQAAGRGLQLLFYSVGIGQISSEVPQNLSASRPQDRQFILSSKKLLLSDSGFYLCAWSVRTVSFFSNQPQHFGDGTRLSIL.